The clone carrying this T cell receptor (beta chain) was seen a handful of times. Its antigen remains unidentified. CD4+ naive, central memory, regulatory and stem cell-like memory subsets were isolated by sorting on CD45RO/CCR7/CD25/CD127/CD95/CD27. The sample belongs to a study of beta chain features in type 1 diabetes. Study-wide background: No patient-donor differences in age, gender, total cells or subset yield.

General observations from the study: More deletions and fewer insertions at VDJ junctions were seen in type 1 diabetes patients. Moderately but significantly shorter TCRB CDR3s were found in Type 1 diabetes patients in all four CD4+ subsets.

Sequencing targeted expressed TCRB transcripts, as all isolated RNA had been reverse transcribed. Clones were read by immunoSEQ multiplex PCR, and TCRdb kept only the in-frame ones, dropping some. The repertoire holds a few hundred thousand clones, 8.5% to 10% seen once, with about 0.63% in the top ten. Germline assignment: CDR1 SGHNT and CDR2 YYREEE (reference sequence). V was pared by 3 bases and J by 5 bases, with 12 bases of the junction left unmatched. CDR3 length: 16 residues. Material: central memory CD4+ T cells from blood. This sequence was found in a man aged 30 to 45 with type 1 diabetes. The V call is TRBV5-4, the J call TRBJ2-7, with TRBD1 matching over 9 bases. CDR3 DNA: TGTGCCAGCAGCTCCAGCCCGGGACAGGGACGGGACGAGCAGTACTTC. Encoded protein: CASSSSPGQGRDEQYF.